This passage covers 25 T cell receptor beta chains from one sample sequenced in a study of blood T cell repertoires in COVID-19. The assay was immunoSEQ multiplex PCR, and TCRdb's table has in-frame clones only and misses some. Of 150,000 or so clones listed, around four fifths are singletons. Sequenced: PBMCs or T cells enriched from blood (not recorded which). The receptors derive from a woman aged 55-69 years who had recovered from COVID-19.

The genes are TRBV30 and TRBJ2-1; a weak D match, TRBD2 (5 bases). Between the trimmed V and J ends, which lost 2 bases and 7 bases, there was a span of 6 bases. The length of the CDR3 is 11 residues. Germline V gene sequence: CDR1 GTSNPN, CDR2 SVGIG (reference sequence). For the CDR3, the DNA is TGTGCCTGGAGTCGAGGGAATGAGCAGTTCTTC. It codes for CAWSRGNEQFF.

The chain employs TRBV7-9 and TRBJ1-1; D ambiguous. Trimming took 3 bases from V and 5 from J, leaving 7 bases between them. The germline gives CDR1 SEHNR, CDR2 FQNEAQ (reference sequence). CDR3 length: 12 residues. Written as DNA, the CDR3 is TGTGCCAGCAGCTTCCCGGGAACTGAAGCTTTCTTT. Translating gives CASSFPGTEAFF.

CDR3 region: CASSLRGLNGYTF. The CDR3 DNA reads as TGTGCCAGCAGCTTAAGGGGTTTAAACGGCTACACCTTC. This rearrangement joins TRBV7-6 to TRBJ1-2; D perhaps matches TRBD1 (5 bases). V lost 2 bases, J lost 8 bases, and 12 bases lay in between. In germline, CDR1 is SGHVS, CDR2 FNYEAQ. The length of the CDR3 is 13 residues.

The sample holds a few counts of this clone. The genes are TRBV4-1 and TRBJ1-2; TRBD1 aligns across 7 bases. The germline CDR1 and CDR2 sequences are MGHRA and YSYEKL. The junction had 8 bases not matched to a gene; V was cut back by 8 bases and J by 5 bases. This CDR3 is 13 amino acids long. CDR3 amino acids: CASGDSLGYGYTF. The DNA of the CDR3 is TGCGCCAGCGGGGACAGCCTTGGGTATGGCTACACCTTC.

V and J are TRBV3-1 (or the pseudogene TRBV3-2) and TRBJ2-1; 11 bases line up with TRBD2. This CDR3 is 15 amino acids long. CDR1 and CDR2 (germline): LGHDT, YNNKEL (reference sequence). V dropped 6 bases and J dropped 1; count of bases not matched to a gene: 2. The CDR3 sequence is CASSPSGGSYNEQFF. CDR3 in DNA: TGTGCCAGCAGTCCTAGCGGGGGGTCCTACAATGAGCAGTTCTTC.

The J gene is TRBJ2-7, the V gene TRBV4-2; tentative D call: TRBD2 (5 bases). Trimming took 1 base from V and 0 from J, leaving 13 bases between them. CDR3 size: 16 residues. The V gene's germline CDR1 is LGHNA and CDR2 YNFKEQ. CDR3 sequence: CASSQGPAESSYEQYF. The CDR3 DNA sequence: TGTGCCAGCAGCCAAGGGCCAGCGGAAAGCTCCTACGAGCAGTACTTC.

This clone turned up a few times. The chain has TRBV7-9 and TRBJ1-5, with D tentatively TRBD1 (6 bases). This CDR3 is built from 10 residues. The germline V gene encodes CDR1 SEHNR and CDR2 FQNEAQ (reference sequence). Trimming took 6 bases from V and 16 from J, leaving 13 bases between them. The CDR3 DNA is TGTGCCAGCAGACGAGGGACAAGACATTTT. Its protein is CASRRGTRHF.

The chain uses TRBV3-1 (or the pseudogene TRBV3-2) and TRBJ1-1; no firm D call. The CDR3 spans 11 residues. Trimming removed 5 bases from V and 12 bases from J, with 13 bases in between. From germline, CDR1 is LGHDT and CDR2 YNNKEL (reference sequence). In nucleotides, the CDR3 is TGTGCCAGCAGCTCTCCTCTCGAGACTTTCTTT. Protein product: CASSSPLETFF.

The V gene is TRBV11-2, the J gene TRBJ2-1; 8 bases match TRBD1. Trimming at V came to 1 base and at J to 2 bases, leaving 4 bases not matched to a gene. The CDR3 spans 16 residues. Germline assignment: CDR1 SGHAT and CDR2 FQNNGV. DNA for the CDR3: TGTGCCAGCAGCTTAGGTACAGGGGGTGCCTACAATGAGCAGTTCTTC. Translating it yields CASSLGTGGAYNEQFF. Using reference TRBV11-2 and TRBJ2-1 for the parts outside the CDR3, the full variable domain is EAGVAQSPRYKIIEKRQSVAFWCNPISGHATLYWYQQILGQGPKLLIQFQNNGVVDDSQLPKDRFSAERLKGVDSTLKIQPAKLEDSAVYLCASSLGTGGAYNEQFFGPGTRLTVL.

This chain uses TRBV5-6 with TRBJ1-2; D gene unclear. The germline V and J ends were trimmed by 0 bases and 5 bases, with 8 bases remaining between them. This CDR3 is built from 13 residues. In germline, CDR1 is SGHDT, CDR2 YYEEEE. The CDR3 region is CASSLGAYYGYTF. CDR3 DNA: TGTGCCAGCAGCTTGGGCGCGTATTATGGCTACACCTTC.

This clone was seen a single time. The chain employs TRBV6-5 and TRBJ1-2; D remains ambiguous. The CDR3 length is 12 residues. Germline lookup yields CDR1 MNHEY and CDR2 SVGAGI. V gave up 4 bases and J gave up 8 bases, with 11 bases separating them. The CDR3 region has the DNA TGTGCCAGCAGTTCCACCGGTGAAGGCTACACCTTC. It translates to CASSSTGEGYTF.

Notes on this clone: The junction departs from germline at one end; a sequencing error may be responsible. This chain joins TRBV11-2 and TRBJ2-2; 9 bases are shared with TRBD1. This CDR3 comprises 15 residues. Per germline, CDR1 SGHAT and CDR2 FQNNGV. For the CDR3, the DNA is TGTGCCAGCAGCATTGGACAGGGGAACACCGGTGAGCTGTTTTTT. Its translation is CASSIGQGNTGELFF.

This clone appeared a few times. The chain couples TRBV11-2 to TRBJ2-1; TRBD2 is a possible D gene (5 bases). This CDR3 is built from 16 residues. Germline V lookup: CDR1 SGHAT, CDR2 FQNNGV. V lost 2 bases and J lost 4, with 15 bases in between. The CDR3: CASSLSGLPPYNEQFF. CDR3 nucleotide sequence: TGTGCCAGCAGCTTATCCGGACTGCCCCCGTACAATGAGCAGTTCTTC.

This chain joins TRBV7-9 and TRBJ1-3; 7 nucleotides agree with TRBD1. The germline CDR1 and CDR2 sequences are SEHNR and FQNEAQ (reference sequence). The CDR3 has 14 residues. Trimming took 5 bases from V and 7 from J; bases not matched to a gene: 8. The chain's CDR3 is CASSPPTGRNTIYF. The CDR3 DNA follows: TGTGCCAGCAGCCCCCCGACAGGGAGGAACACCATATATTTT.

V usage is TRBV10-3 and J usage is TRBJ2-5, with no clear D. The CDR3 has 12 residues. Germline V gene sequence: CDR1 ENHRY, CDR2 SYGVKD. Trimming shortened V by 2 bases and J by 7 bases, and 8 bases separated the two germline ends. The CDR3 here is CAISEPRGTQYF. The CDR3 nucleotides read TGTGCCATCAGTGAGCCGCGAGGGACCCAGTACTTC.

The rearrangement uses TRBV19 and TRBJ1-1; D may be TRBD1 (5 bases). Germline values: CDR1 LNHDA, CDR2 SQIVND (reference sequence). This CDR3 region has 12 residues. V was clipped by 7 bases and J by 5 bases, with 11 bases between them. CDR3 sequence reads: CASTNPGTEAFF. The CDR3 nucleotides read TGTGCCAGTACGAACCCAGGGACTGAAGCTTTCTTT.

The genes are TRBV2 and TRBJ1-2, with TRBD1 as a possible D gene (6 bases). The CDR3 runs 13 residues. Germline assignment: CDR1 SNHLY and CDR2 FYNNEI. V was trimmed by 3 bases and J by 5 bases, leaving 10 bases between them. The CDR3 nucleotides read TGTGCCAGCAGTGATAGGCAGGGGTATGGCTACACCTTC. Translated: CASSDRQGYGYTF.

The chain uses TRBV19 and TRBJ1-1, with D hard to call. The V gene lost 5 bases and the J gene lost 1 base, with 8 bases spanning the gap. The CDR3 is 13 amino acids. Germline CDR1 reads LNHDA; CDR2 reads SQIVND (reference sequence). The CDR3 loop reads CASSWYRNTEAFF. CDR3 sequence (DNA): TGTGCCAGTAGTTGGTATAGGAACACTGAAGCTTTCTTT.

This chain links TRBV7-9 with TRBJ1-1; D is unclear. With 5 bases removed from V and 6 bases from J, the gap between germline ends came to 16 bases. There are 14 residues in the CDR3. In germline, CDR1 is SEHNR, CDR2 FQNEAQ (reference sequence). The CDR3, as DNA: TGTGCCAGCAGCCCCAGGCTGTACTTCGCTGAAGCTTTCTTT. This gives the protein CASSPRLYFAEAFF.

The rearrangement uses TRBV29-1 and TRBJ2-7, with D possibly being TRBD1 (5 bases). The V end was cut by 3 bases, the J end by 12 bases, with 12 bases between. Looked up from germline, CDR1 is SQVTM and CDR2 is ANQGSEA. This CDR3 is built from 10 residues. CDR3 bases: TGCAGCGTTGAGGACACATCACGGTACTTC. This gives the protein CSVEDTSRYF.

The chain combines TRBV5-1 with TRBJ2-7; TRBD2 matches 7 bases. J was trimmed by 4 bases and V by 1 base; bases with no gene match: 2. The CDR3 has 13 residues. From germline, CDR1 is SGHRS and CDR2 YFSETQ. The CDR3 DNA reads as TGCGCCAGCAGCTTGTCTAGCGGATACGAGCAGTACTTC. Translation: CASSLSSGYEQYF.

The chain joins TRBV23-1 to TRBJ1-1; no reliable D call. TRBV23-1 is an open reading frame whose function is uncertain. The CDR3 runs 11 residues. The V gene lost 6 bases and the J gene lost 1 base, with 3 bases spanning the gap. CDR3 in amino acids: CASSRNTEAFF. CDR3 in DNA: TGCGCCAGCAGCCGGAACACTGAAGCTTTCTTT.

The chain combines TRBV7-9 with TRBJ2-1; no clear D. V was cut by 1 base and J by 5 bases, with 15 bases left in between. The CDR3 runs to 16 residues. In germline, CDR1 is SEHNR, CDR2 FQNEAQ (reference sequence). CDR3 loop: CASSLVGRPLDNEQFF. Written as DNA, the CDR3 is TGTGCCAGCAGCTTAGTCGGCAGGCCCCTTGACAATGAGCAGTTCTTC.

The chain joins TRBV7-3 to TRBJ1-1, with D hard to call. CDR1 SGHTA and CDR2 FQGTGA come from the germline V gene. V was shortened by 0 bases and J by 3 bases, with 11 bases between the two germline ends. The CDR3 totals 15 residues. The CDR3 nucleotides are TGTGCCAGCAGCTTAACATCAGCGGGGTACACTGAAGCTTTCTTT. Translation gives CASSLTSAGYTEAFF.

The chain is built from TRBV9 and TRBJ1-1; D may be TRBD1 (5 bases). The germline V gene encodes CDR1 SGDLS and CDR2 YYNGEE. This CDR3 has 14 residues. Trimming took 3 bases from V and 1 from J, leaving 10 bases between them. CDR3 DNA: TGTGCCAGCAGCGCCCAGGGCGGGAACACTGAAGCTTTCTTT. It codes for CASSAQGGNTEAFF.